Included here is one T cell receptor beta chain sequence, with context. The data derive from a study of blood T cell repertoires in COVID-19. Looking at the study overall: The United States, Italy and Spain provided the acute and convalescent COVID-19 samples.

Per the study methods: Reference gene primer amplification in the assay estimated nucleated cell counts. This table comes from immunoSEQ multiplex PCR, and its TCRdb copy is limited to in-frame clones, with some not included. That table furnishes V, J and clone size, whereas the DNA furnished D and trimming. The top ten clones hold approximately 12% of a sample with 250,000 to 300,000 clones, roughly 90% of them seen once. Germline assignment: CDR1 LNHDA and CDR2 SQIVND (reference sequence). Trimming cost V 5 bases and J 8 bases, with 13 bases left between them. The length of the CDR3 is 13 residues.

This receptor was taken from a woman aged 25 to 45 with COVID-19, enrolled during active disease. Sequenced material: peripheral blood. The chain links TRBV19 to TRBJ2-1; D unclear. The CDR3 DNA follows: TGTGCCAGTAGTGTGGAGTTAGGCCATGAGCAGTTCTTC. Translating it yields CASSVELGHEQFF.